The rows below give T cell receptor beta chains drawn from one sample of a study of blood T cell repertoires in COVID-19. Some clones are missing from TCRdb's copy, which holds only in-frame ones; the method was immunoSEQ multiplex PCR. The sample gives around 100,000 clones, 85% to 95% of which show up once; less than 7.5% is in the top ten. Material: peripheral blood. The source is a man in his fifties with active COVID-19. CDR3s include the opening cysteine and the closing phenylalanine or tryptophan. The D gene is left open where the match is weak. Size values are once, few and many counts, or a class for expanded clones, and some rows have none.

clone_size	d_call	j_call	v_call	cdr3_aa	cdr3_nt
NA	NA	TRBJ1-6	TRBV19	CASTLTTYNSPLHF	TGTGCCAGTACCCTGACAACCTATAATTCACCCCTCCACTTT
NA	NA	TRBJ2-1	TRBV7-2	CASSLHGAATLYNEQFF	TGTGCCAGCAGCTTACATGGGGCGGCCACCCTTTACAATGAGCAGTTCTTC
NA	NA	TRBJ1-4	TRBV5-5	CASSFQLAATNEKLFF	TGTGCCAGCAGCTTTCAGTTGGCAGCAACTAATGAAAAACTGTTTTTT
NA	NA	TRBJ2-3	TRBV24-1	CATSSRQGRGDTQYF	TGTGCCACCAGTTCCCGACAGGGGAGGGGGGATACGCAGTATTTT
NA	TRBD2	TRBJ2-2	TRBV10-3	CAISEAERQGLAGGPRTGELFF	TGTGCCATCAGTGAGGCCGAGAGACAGGGGCTAGCGGGAGGGCCACGTACCGGGGAGCTGTTTTTT
NA	TRBD1	TRBJ1-3	TRBV28	CASSFAGGAGGNTIYF	TGTGCCAGCAGTTTCGCAGGGGGCGCAGGAGGAAACACCATATATTTT
NA	NA	TRBJ1-2	TRBV19	CASSDLTGNYGYTF	TGTGCCAGTAGTGATCTGACGGGTAACTATGGCTACACCTTC
NA	NA	TRBJ1-6	TRBV28	CASRRVYNSPLHF	TGTGCCAGCCGTCGGGTGTACAATTCACCCCTCCACTTT
NA	NA	TRBJ2-3	TRBV5-1	CASSLTGYTQYF	TGCGCCAGCAGCTTGACAGGTTATACGCAGTATTTT
NA	NA	TRBJ2-3	TRBV21-1	CASSKGGGPSATDTQYF	TGTGCCAGCAGCAAAGGGGGGGGTCCTTCGGCAACAGATACGCAGTATTTT
NA	NA	TRBJ2-1	TRBV2	CASSGQTEGNEQFF	TGTGCCAGCAGCGGCCAGACCGAGGGCAATGAGCAGTTCTTC
NA	NA	TRBJ1-1	TRBV10-3	CAIRNREVNTEAFF	TGTGCCATCAGGAACAGGGAAGTGAACACTGAAGCTTTCTTT
NA	TRBD1	TRBJ1-1	TRBV29-1	CSVEDRTGGLTEAFF	TGCAGCGTTGAAGATCGCACAGGGGGATTAACTGAAGCTTTCTTT
NA	NA	TRBJ1-4	TRBV19	CASSTGTTNEKLFF	TGTGCCAGTAGTACAGGGACAACTAATGAAAAACTGTTTTTT
NA	NA	TRBJ2-5	TRBV3-1/TRBV3-2	CASSHAPETQYF	TGTGCCAGCAGCCATGCGCCGGAGACCCAGTACTTC
NA	TRBD1	TRBJ2-7	TRBV5-1	CASSPGQGLSYEQYF	TGCGCCAGCAGCCCCGGACAGGGACTCTCCTACGAGCAGTACTTC
NA	TRBD2	TRBJ2-1	TRBV9	CASGSRVAGAYNEQFF	TGTGCCAGCGGATCGAGGGTGGCGGGAGCGTACAATGAGCAGTTCTTC
once	NA	TRBJ1-4	TRBV28	CASSLFGTGNEKLFF	TGTGCCAGCAGTTTATTTGGTACCGGTAATGAAAAACTGTTTTTT
NA	TRBD2	TRBJ2-7	TRBV15	CATSRTGTSLYEQYF	TGTGCCACCAGCAGGACCGGGACTAGTCTCTACGAGCAGTACTTC
once	NA	TRBJ1-6	TRBV2	CASSEVEGSNSPLHF	TGTGCCAGCAGTGAAGTAGAGGGAAGTAATTCACCCCTCCACTTT
NA	NA	TRBJ1-1	TRBV6-5	CASSYSGAAEAFF	TGTGCCAGCAGTTACTCAGGGGCGGCTGAAGCTTTCTTT
NA	TRBD1	TRBJ1-1	TRBV6-5	CASSYRTGPDTAFF	TGTGCCAGCAGTTATCGGACAGGGCCTGATACCGCTTTCTTT
once	NA	TRBJ1-5	TRBV6-5	CASGGQTNQPQHF	TGTGCCAGCGGGGGCCAGACTAATCAGCCCCAGCATTTT
NA	NA	TRBJ2-6	TRBV5-1	CASSLKGDSGANVLTF	TGCGCCAGCAGCTTGAAAGGGGACTCTGGGGCCAACGTCCTGACTTTC
NA	TRBD2	TRBJ2-7	TRBV25-1	CASSAGRAYEQYF	TGTGCCAGCAGTGCCGGGAGGGCCTACGAGCAGTACTTC
NA	TRBD1	TRBJ1-5	TRBV7-8	CASSPTRGVDQPQHF	TGTGCCAGCAGCCCAACCAGGGGGGTGGATCAGCCCCAGCATTTT
NA	TRBD1	TRBJ2-7	TRBV5-1	CASSSSGQSYEQYF	TGCGCCAGCAGCTCGTCGGGACAGAGCTACGAGCAGTACTTC
NA	NA	TRBJ1-3	TRBV5-1	CASSLGGASGNTIYF	TGCGCCAGCAGCTTGGGAGGTGCATCTGGAAACACCATATATTTT
NA	NA	TRBJ2-3	TRBV11-2	CASSATGHYLTDTQYF	TGTGCCAGCAGCGCGACAGGCCACTACCTTACAGATACGCAGTATTTT
NA	TRBD2	TRBJ2-7	TRBV9	CASSPRTSGSLSYEQYF	TGTGCCAGCAGCCCCCGGACTAGCGGGAGCCTATCCTACGAGCAGTACTTC
NA	NA	TRBJ1-5	TRBV27	CASSSLGQPQHF	TGTGCCAGCAGTTCCCTAGGACAGCCCCAGCATTTT
NA	NA	TRBJ1-4	TRBV25-1	CASSERKATTNEKLFF	TGTGCCAGCAGTGAGCGGAAGGCTACAACTAATGAAAAACTGTTTTTT
NA	TRBD1	TRBJ1-4	TRBV28	CASSSGQGREKLFF	TGTGCCAGCAGTTCGGGACAGGGGCGGGAAAAACTGTTTTTT
once	NA	TRBJ1-2	TRBV3-1/TRBV3-2	CASSQVSGQYGYTF	TGTGCCAGCAGCCAAGTGTCAGGACAATATGGCTACACCTTC
NA	NA	TRBJ1-6	TRBV27	CASSGTWDSPLHF	TGTGCCAGCAGTGGGACATGGGATTCACCCCTCCACTTT
NA	NA	TRBJ1-1	TRBV19	CASTTAHRLNTEAFF	TGTGCCAGTACCACGGCGCACAGACTGAACACTGAAGCTTTCTTT
NA	NA	TRBJ1-2	TRBV5-5	CASSLVPSSDYGYTF	TGTGCCAGCAGCTTGGTGCCCTCGAGCGACTATGGCTACACCTTC